A single sample is the source of the 22 T cell receptor beta chains below, sequenced in a study of blood T cell repertoires in COVID-19. Only in-frame clones appear in the TCRdb table, and some are missing; sequencing was by immunoSEQ multiplex PCR. The sample holds around 160,000 clones, 81% seen once. Sequenced sample: peripheral blood. The receptors were sampled from a human donor with acute or convalescent COVID-19. The donor label of this sample is uncertain.

V usage is TRBV6-5 and J usage is TRBJ1-3; D uncertain. The CDR3 runs 15 residues. Trimming removed 0 bases from V and 2 bases from J, with 8 bases in between. Germline V gene lookup returns CDR1 MNHEY and CDR2 SVGAGI. CDR3 DNA: TGTGCCAGCAGTTACTCGGCGAGGGCTGGAAACACCATATATTTT. Amino acid sequence: CASSYSARAGNTIYF.

The CDR3 reads CASSARTGGGETQYF. CDR3 bases: TGTGCCAGCAGTGCCAGGACAGGGGGTGGAGAGACCCAGTACTTC. V gene TRBV2 combines with J gene TRBJ2-5; 10 bases match TRBD1. The length of the CDR3 is 15 residues. The germline V gene has CDR1 SNHLY and CDR2 FYNNEI. The J segment lost 4 bases and the V segment lost 4 bases, leaving 6 bases of the junction unmatched.

V usage is TRBV24-1 and J usage is TRBJ2-1; TRBD1 agrees at 7 bases. V gave up 3 bases and J gave up 12 bases; unmatched junction bases: 13. Germline CDR1 and CDR2: KGHDR and SFDVKD. The CDR3 length is 15 residues. CDR3 region: CATSDRWDSSWGQFF. For the CDR3, the DNA is TGTGCCACCAGTGATAGGTGGGACAGCTCATGGGGGCAGTTCTTC.

The rearrangement uses TRBV6-5 and TRBJ1-5; D is possibly TRBD1 (5 bases). Trimming took off 6 bases at V and 2 bases at J, with 8 bases between the two ends. CDR1 is MNHEY, CDR2 SVGAGI, per germline. This CDR3 has 13 residues. CDR3 loop: CASSVGGNQPQHF. The CDR3 DNA follows: TGTGCCAGCAGCGTAGGGGGCAATCAGCCCCAGCATTTT.

The V call is TRBV24-1, the J call TRBJ2-3; D is undetermined. V dropped 5 bases and J dropped 2 bases, with 13 bases sitting between them. Germline CDR1 KGHDR, CDR2 SFDVKD. The CDR3 covers 15 residues. The CDR3 DNA sequence: TGTGCCACCAGTGTGGGCAGCCCCTCCACAGATACGCAGTATTTT. It translates to CATSVGSPSTDTQYF.

This clone has more than one count but fewer than ten. The CDR3 nucleotides read TGTGCCAGCAGCTCCGGGTTTACAACTAATGAAAAACTGTTTTTT. Its translation is CASSSGFTTNEKLFF. The chain recombines TRBV2 with TRBJ1-4; D remains ambiguous. The V end lost 6 bases, the J end lost 0 bases, and 11 bases lay between the germline ends. CDR3 length equals 15 residues. Germline CDR1 SNHLY, CDR2 FYNNEI.

This chain uses TRBV6-4 with TRBJ2-1; 8 bases agree with TRBD1. CDR3 length equals 14 residues. Trimming took 6 bases from V and 8 from J; bases not matched to a gene: 9. CDR1 MRHNA and CDR2 SNTAGT come from the germline V gene. CDR3 coding DNA: TGTGCCAGCAGCACCGGACAGGGAGGCGATGAGCAGTTCTTC. This encodes CASSTGQGGDEQFF.

In the case of this clone: Other nucleotide sequences in the sample specify the same CDR3. The chain recombines TRBV6-1 with TRBJ1-3, with D tentatively TRBD1 (5 bases). The CDR3 has 13 amino acids. Germline lookup yields CDR1 MNHNS and CDR2 SASEGT. Trimming stripped 3 bases from V and 2 bases from J, with 5 bases between. CDR3 DNA: TGTGCCAGCAGTGACAGGGCTGGAAACACCATATATTTT. Residues: CASSDRAGNTIYF.

The chain has TRBV18 and TRBJ1-4; D is unclear. Trimming left V 3 bases short and J 3 bases short, with 8 bases between. This CDR3 contains 14 residues. Germline CDR1 and CDR2: KGHSH and LQKENI. The CDR3 protein is CASSPAAANEKLFF. The CDR3 bases are TGTGCCAGCTCACCCGCGGCAGCTAATGAAAAACTGTTTTTT.

The chain couples TRBV11-3 to TRBJ2-2; 10 bases map to TRBD1. Germline V gives CDR1 SGHNT, CDR2 YENEEA. Trimming cost V 4 bases and J 3 bases; bases outside gene matches: 11. This CDR3 contains 18 residues. The chain's CDR3 is CASSYSGTGVIDTGELFF. The CDR3 DNA follows: TGTGCCAGCAGCTACTCCGGGACAGGGGTTATCGACACCGGGGAGCTGTTTTTT.

This chain connects TRBV9 to TRBJ1-5, with unresolved D. Trimming cost V 3 bases and J 5 bases, with 15 bases left between them. From germline, CDR1 is SGDLS and CDR2 YYNGEE. This CDR3 has 15 residues. CDR3 sequence (DNA): TGTGCCAGCAGCGAGTACGGACTGGAGGATCAGCCCCAGCATTTT. Its protein is CASSEYGLEDQPQHF.

This rearrangement joins TRBV12-3 or TRBV12-4 to TRBJ1-5, with a possible D match to TRBD1 (5 bases). The CDR3 consists of 13 residues. Trimming left V 6 bases short and J 7 bases short, with 13 bases between. The CDR3 region has the DNA TGTGCCAGCAGAGGCAGGGTATGGCAGCCCCAGCATTTT. It is translated as CASRGRVWQPQHF.

The J gene is TRBJ1-5, the V gene TRBV24-1; 7 bases fit TRBD1. The CDR3 length is 14 residues. Losses at the gene ends were 3 bases for V and 7 bases for J; bases not matched to a gene: 5. CDR1 is KGHDR, CDR2 SFDVKD, per germline. This CDR3 reads CATSDVTGEQPQHF. The CDR3 DNA reads TGTGCCACCAGTGATGTAACAGGGGAGCAGCCCCAGCATTTT.

The chain is built from TRBV14 and TRBJ2-5; 8 nucleotides match TRBD2. After removal of 5 bases from V and 1 base from J, the junction contained 6 bases not matched to a gene. The CDR3 is 15 amino acids. Germline CDR1 reads SGHDN; CDR2 reads FVKESK. CDR3 sequence (DNA): TGTGCCAGCAGCTCGGGACTAGGCCCCCAAGAGACCCAGTACTTC. As protein: CASSSGLGPQETQYF.

This clone was picked up one time. CDR3 sequence: CASTHGPLISYNSPLHF. CDR3 nucleotide sequence: TGTGCCAGTACCCATGGGCCTCTGATCTCCTATAATTCACCCCTCCACTTT. The chain links TRBV19 to TRBJ1-6; D gene uncertain. The CDR3 totals 17 residues. Germline V lookup: CDR1 LNHDA, CDR2 SQIVND (reference sequence). V was pared by 7 bases and J by 0 bases, with 16 bases between.

The chain couples TRBV24-1 to TRBJ1-2, with unresolved D. The V gene's germline CDR1 is KGHDR and CDR2 SFDVKD. This CDR3 has 12 amino acids. V lost 6 bases and J lost 3, with 7 bases in between. The CDR3: CATSSQDYGYTF. The CDR3 DNA reads as TGTGCCACCAGTTCCCAGGACTATGGCTACACCTTC.

The CDR3 sequence is CASSHGQINYGYTF. In DNA, the CDR3 is TGTGCCAGCAGCCATGGACAGATAAACTATGGCTACACCTTC. The chain couples TRBV4-2 to TRBJ1-2; tentative D call: TRBD1 (6 bases). The CDR3 is 14 amino acids. V was clipped by 3 bases and J by 2 bases, with 10 bases between them. Germline CDR1 and CDR2: LGHNA and YNFKEQ.

The gene calls are TRBV6-6 and TRBJ2-2; 7 bases match TRBD1. CDR3 size: 12 residues. CDR1 is MNHNY, CDR2 SVGAGI, per germline (reference sequence). V was clipped by 8 bases and J by 6 bases; unmatched bases: 3. The CDR3 is CASRQGAGELFF. As DNA, the CDR3 is TGTGCCAGCCGACAGGGTGCCGGGGAGCTGTTTTTT.

This sequence joins TRBV4-1 and TRBJ2-1; 11 nucleotides agree with TRBD2. This CDR3 comprises 16 residues. With 4 bases clipped from V and 6 bases from J, the junction kept 8 bases outside the gene matches. Looked up from germline, CDR1 is MGHRA and CDR2 is YSYEKL. The CDR3 sequence is CASSLELAGASNEQFF. The CDR3 region has the DNA TGCGCCAGCAGCCTCGAACTAGCGGGGGCCAGCAATGAGCAGTTCTTC.

This clone was detected once. Other nucleotide sequences from this sample produce the same CDR3. The chain links TRBV9 to TRBJ1-2; 10 positions agree with TRBD1. Germline-derived CDR1 and CDR2 are SGDLS and YYNGEE. The CDR3 consists of 14 residues. V shed 2 bases, J shed 8 bases, and the junction held 6 bases outside the gene matches. Here the CDR3 reads CASSVGQGPYGYTF. Written as DNA, the CDR3 is TGTGCCAGCAGCGTGGGACAGGGGCCCTACGGCTACACCTTC.

This clone was seen only a few times. The chain carries TRBV12-5 and TRBJ1-4; unclear D gene. With 3 bases removed from V and 1 base from J, the gap between germline ends came to 6 bases. Germline values: CDR1 LGHNT, CDR2 FRNRAP. The CDR3 runs 14 residues. Here the CDR3 reads CASGFARTNEKLFF. CDR3 bases: TGTGCTAGTGGTTTCGCCAGAACTAATGAAAAACTGTTTTTT.

The rearrangement links TRBV6-6 to TRBJ2-1, with 9 bases identical to TRBD1. The CDR3 length is 15 residues. Per the germline V gene, CDR1 is MNHNY and CDR2 is SVGAGI (reference sequence). Trimming took 6 bases from V and 7 from J; bases not matched to a gene: 10. CDR3 nucleotide sequence: TGTGCCAGCAGCTACCCCGGGACAGGGTGGAATGAGCAGTTCTTC. Translation: CASSYPGTGWNEQFF.